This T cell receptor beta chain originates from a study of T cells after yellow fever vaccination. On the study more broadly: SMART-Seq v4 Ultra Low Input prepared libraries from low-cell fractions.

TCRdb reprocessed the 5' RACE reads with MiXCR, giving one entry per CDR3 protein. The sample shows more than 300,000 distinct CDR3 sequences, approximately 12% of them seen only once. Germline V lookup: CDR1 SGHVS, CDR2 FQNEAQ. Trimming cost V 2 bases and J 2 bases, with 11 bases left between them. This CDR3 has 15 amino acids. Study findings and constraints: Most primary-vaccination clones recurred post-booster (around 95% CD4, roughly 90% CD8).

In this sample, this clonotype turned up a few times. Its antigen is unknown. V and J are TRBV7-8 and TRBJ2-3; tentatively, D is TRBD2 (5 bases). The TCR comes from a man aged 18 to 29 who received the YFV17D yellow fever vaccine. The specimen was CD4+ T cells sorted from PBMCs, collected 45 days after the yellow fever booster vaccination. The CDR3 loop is CASSLSFGDTDTQYF. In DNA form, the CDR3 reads TGTGCCAGCAGCTTAAGTTTCGGGGACACAGATACGCAGTATTTT. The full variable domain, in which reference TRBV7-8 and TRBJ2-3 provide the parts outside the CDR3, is GAGVSQSPRYKVAKRGQDVALRCDPISGHVSLFWYQQALGQGPEFLTYFQNEAQLDKSGLPSDRFFAERPEGSVSTLKIQRTQQEDSAVYLCASSLSFGDTDTQYFGPGTRLTVL.